These T cell receptor beta chains were read from a single sample in a study of cytomegalovirus exposure and HLA in healthy donors. Sequencing used immunoSEQ multiplex PCR; TCRdb keeps in-frame clones, though not all of them. The data contain approximately 140,000 clones, around 78% of them singletons. Sequenced: PBMCs. The receptors come from a man aged 35 to 55 in good health and CMV-seropositive. Both conserved end residues are part of each CDR3. A D gene is named only where the DNA matches it firmly. Clone size is given for some rows only: seen once, a few or many times, or a class if the clone is expanded.

CDR3nt: TGTGCCAGCAGTCGCTCGACAGGGGTCACTGAAGCTTTCTTT; CDR3aa: CASSRSTGVTEAFF; abundance: -; d_gene: TRBD1; j_gene: TRBJ1-1; v_gene: TRBV7-9; len: 14
CDR3nt: TGTGCCAGCAGTTCCACAGATAGCTATGGCTACACCTTC; CDR3aa: CASSSTDSYGYTF; abundance: few; d_gene: -; j_gene: TRBJ1-2; v_gene: TRBV28; len: 13
CDR3nt: TGTGCCAGCAGCGTAGTGGGGACAGACCATGGGCAGTTCTTC; CDR3aa: CASSVVGTDHGQFF; abundance: -; d_gene: TRBD1; j_gene: TRBJ2-1; v_gene: TRBV9; len: 14
CDR3nt: TGTTCCAGCAGCTGGGATGGGTCAGGGGAAAAACTGTTTTTT; CDR3aa: CSSSWDGSGEKLFF; abundance: few; d_gene: -; j_gene: TRBJ1-4; v_gene: TRBV7-9; len: 14
CDR3nt: TGTGCCAGCAGCTACCGACTAGCGGGGCCTTACGAGCAGTACTTC; CDR3aa: CASSYRLAGPYEQYF; abundance: -; d_gene: TRBD2; j_gene: TRBJ2-7; v_gene: TRBV5-6; len: 15
CDR3nt: TGTGCCAGCAGTTTAAGACGGGACTATGGCTACACCTTC; CDR3aa: CASSLRRDYGYTF; abundance: -; d_gene: -; j_gene: TRBJ1-2; v_gene: TRBV28; len: 13
CDR3nt: TGTGCCAGCAGTGGGCTAGCGGGATCCCAAGAGACCCAGTACTTC; CDR3aa: CASSGLAGSQETQYF; abundance: -; d_gene: TRBD2; j_gene: TRBJ2-5; v_gene: TRBV25-1; len: 15
CDR3nt: TGTGCCAGCAGCTTGCCGGGACAGGGTCTGGACACTGAAGCTTTCTTT; CDR3aa: CASSLPGQGLDTEAFF; abundance: -; d_gene: TRBD1; j_gene: TRBJ1-1; v_gene: TRBV5-4; len: 16
CDR3nt: TGTGCCAGCAGTAGCCACTCACGTCGGGGGGTGCGTCAGAATCAGCCCCAGCATTTT; CDR3aa: CASSSHSRRGVRQNQPQHF; abundance: -; d_gene: -; j_gene: TRBJ1-5; v_gene: TRBV28; len: 19
CDR3nt: TGTGCCAGCAGTGCCCAACTCAATCAGCCCCAGCATTTT; CDR3aa: CASSAQLNQPQHF; abundance: -; d_gene: -; j_gene: TRBJ1-5; v_gene: TRBV6-4; len: 13
CDR3nt: TGTGCCAGCAGAAGACAGGGGGCGGTGGGTGAGCAGTTCTTC; CDR3aa: CASRRQGAVGEQFF; abundance: -; d_gene: TRBD1; j_gene: TRBJ2-1; v_gene: TRBV6-1; len: 14
CDR3nt: TGTGCCAGCAGCTTAGGGACAGGGGACTCCTACGAGCAGTACTTC; CDR3aa: CASSLGTGDSYEQYF; abundance: -; d_gene: TRBD1; j_gene: TRBJ2-7; v_gene: TRBV7-8; len: 15
CDR3nt: TGTGCCAGCAGCTTAGCAAGACAGATACCCACAGATACGCAGTATTTT; CDR3aa: CASSLARQIPTDTQYF; abundance: -; d_gene: -; j_gene: TRBJ2-3; v_gene: TRBV7-2; len: 16
CDR3nt: TGTGCCAGCAGCCACCCGGGAAGATCGGCCTTGACCTACGAGCAGTACTTC; CDR3aa: CASSHPGRSALTYEQYF; abundance: -; d_gene: -; j_gene: TRBJ2-7; v_gene: TRBV7-3; len: 17
CDR3nt: TGTGCCACCAGACAGGGGGGAGATACGCAGTATTTT; CDR3aa: CATRQGGDTQYF; abundance: -; d_gene: TRBD1; j_gene: TRBJ2-3; v_gene: TRBV19; len: 12
CDR3nt: TGTGCCAGCAGCGTACAGGGCGCGGGAGGGCCGGGGGATACGCAGTATTTT; CDR3aa: CASSVQGAGGPGDTQYF; abundance: once; d_gene: TRBD2; j_gene: TRBJ2-3; v_gene: TRBV9; len: 17
CDR3nt: TGCGCCAGCAGCCGGGACAGGGGCTTCACAGATACGCAGTATTTT; CDR3aa: CASSRDRGFTDTQYF; abundance: -; d_gene: TRBD1; j_gene: TRBJ2-3; v_gene: TRBV5-1; len: 15
CDR3nt: TGTGCCAGCAGTGCCGGGGGAAACACTGAAGCTTTCTTT; CDR3aa: CASSAGGNTEAFF; abundance: -; d_gene: -; j_gene: TRBJ1-1; v_gene: TRBV2; len: 13
CDR3nt: TGTGCCAGCAGTTACTCTAGCGCCGCCTACGAGCAGTACTTC; CDR3aa: CASSYSSAAYEQYF; abundance: once; d_gene: -; j_gene: TRBJ2-7; v_gene: TRBV6-6; len: 14
CDR3nt: TGTGCCAGCAGCCAAGCGCGCTACAATGAGCAGTTCTTC; CDR3aa: CASSQARYNEQFF; abundance: -; d_gene: -; j_gene: TRBJ2-1; v_gene: TRBV14; len: 13
CDR3nt: TGCAGCGCGGGGACAGGGGGCGGCTACACCTTC; CDR3aa: CSAGTGGGYTF; abundance: -; d_gene: TRBD1; j_gene: TRBJ1-2; v_gene: TRBV29-1; len: 11
CDR3nt: TGTGCCAGCAGACTGGACAGTACTTGGTCGATCTTTAGCAATCAGCCCCAGCATTTT; CDR3aa: CASRLDSTWSIFSNQPQHF; abundance: -; d_gene: -; j_gene: TRBJ1-5; v_gene: TRBV9; len: 19
CDR3nt: TGTGCCAGCAGCCAAGAAGGGACTAGCGGGAGGGCCTCTTACGAGCAGTACTTC; CDR3aa: CASSQEGTSGRASYEQYF; abundance: -; d_gene: TRBD2; j_gene: TRBJ2-7; v_gene: TRBV4-2; len: 18
CDR3nt: TGTGCCACCACTTCGGGGACAGGGGGGGTGAACACTGAAGCTTTCTTT; CDR3aa: CATTSGTGGVNTEAFF; abundance: -; d_gene: TRBD1; j_gene: TRBJ1-1; v_gene: TRBV19; len: 16
CDR3nt: TGTGCCAGCAGGGGGACAGGGAGTGGCAATCAGCCCCAGCATTTT; CDR3aa: CASRGTGSGNQPQHF; abundance: once; d_gene: TRBD1; j_gene: TRBJ1-5; v_gene: TRBV2; len: 15
CDR3nt: TGTGCCAGCAGTTTCGGGACTAGCTCCTACAATGAGCAGTTCTTC; CDR3aa: CASSFGTSSYNEQFF; abundance: few; d_gene: TRBD2; j_gene: TRBJ2-1; v_gene: TRBV28; len: 15
CDR3nt: TGTGCCAGCAGCTTAGCGCAGGGACTAGCGGTCTTAAACACCGGGGAGCTGTTTTTT; CDR3aa: CASSLAQGLAVLNTGELFF; abundance: -; d_gene: TRBD2; j_gene: TRBJ2-2; v_gene: TRBV7-9; len: 19
CDR3nt: TGTGCCAGCAGCGACAGGGGGACAGATACGCAGTATTTT; CDR3aa: CASSDRGTDTQYF; abundance: -; d_gene: TRBD1; j_gene: TRBJ2-3; v_gene: TRBV2; len: 13
CDR3nt: TGCGCCAGCAGCTTCGGGACAGAAAACTATGGCTACACCTTC; CDR3aa: CASSFGTENYGYTF; abundance: -; d_gene: TRBD1; j_gene: TRBJ1-2; v_gene: TRBV5-1; len: 14
CDR3nt: TGTGCCAGCAGCTTCCTGGGCCGGAACACTGAAGCTTTCTTT; CDR3aa: CASSFLGRNTEAFF; abundance: -; d_gene: -; j_gene: TRBJ1-1; v_gene: TRBV5-4; len: 14
CDR3nt: TGTGCCAGCAGCTTAGCCGGACAGGGAGGGGTCCAAGAGACCCAGTACTTC; CDR3aa: CASSLAGQGGVQETQYF; abundance: once; d_gene: -; j_gene: TRBJ2-5; v_gene: TRBV7-9; len: 17
CDR3nt: TGTGCCAGCAGCGCCCCCTTAGCGGGAGAGGGCTACGATGAGCAGTTCTTC; CDR3aa: CASSAPLAGEGYDEQFF; abundance: -; d_gene: TRBD2; j_gene: TRBJ2-1; v_gene: TRBV9; len: 17
CDR3nt: TGTGCCAGCACCTATCAGGGACTGACTGGCTACACCTTC; CDR3aa: CASTYQGLTGYTF; abundance: -; d_gene: -; j_gene: TRBJ1-2; v_gene: TRBV28; len: 13
CDR3nt: TGTGCCACCAGCAGAGGGGACACAGAAGAGACCCAGTACTTC; CDR3aa: CATSRGDTEETQYF; abundance: once; d_gene: -; j_gene: TRBJ2-5; v_gene: TRBV15; len: 14
CDR3nt: TGTGCCAGCACTCAGGAGGGGGGGGTATACGAGCAGTACTTC; CDR3aa: CASTQEGGVYEQYF; abundance: few; d_gene: -; j_gene: TRBJ2-7; v_gene: TRBV28; len: 14
CDR3nt: TGCGCCAGCAGCTTGGGAGGATATGGCTACACCTTC; CDR3aa: CASSLGGYGYTF; abundance: -; d_gene: -; j_gene: TRBJ1-2; v_gene: TRBV5-1; len: 12
CDR3nt: TGTGCCAGCCGATTAGCCGCAGGGGGCACCTACGAGCAGTACTTC; CDR3aa: CASRLAAGGTYEQYF; abundance: -; d_gene: TRBD1; j_gene: TRBJ2-7; v_gene: TRBV6-6; len: 15
CDR3nt: TGTGCCAGCAGTGTAGGCAGGGACAATGAGCAGTTCTTC; CDR3aa: CASSVGRDNEQFF; abundance: -; d_gene: -; j_gene: TRBJ2-1; v_gene: TRBV2; len: 13
CDR3nt: TGTGCCAGCAGCCCCCCACAGGGAGCGGCCGTCTATGGCTACACCTTC; CDR3aa: CASSPPQGAAVYGYTF; abundance: -; d_gene: -; j_gene: TRBJ1-2; v_gene: TRBV5-6; len: 16
CDR3nt: TGTGCCAGCAGTGAAGCCGGAGGGGTTGGCGAAAAACTGTTTTTT; CDR3aa: CASSEAGGVGEKLFF; abundance: -; d_gene: -; j_gene: TRBJ1-4; v_gene: TRBV6-1; len: 15
CDR3nt: TGTGCCAGCAGTGCGCGGACTAGCGTCCGCTACGAGCAGTACTTC; CDR3aa: CASSARTSVRYEQYF; abundance: -; d_gene: TRBD2; j_gene: TRBJ2-7; v_gene: TRBV6-5; len: 15
CDR3nt: TGTGCCTGGAACCCAGGGTCTGAAGCTTTCTTT; CDR3aa: CAWNPGSEAFF; abundance: -; d_gene: -; j_gene: TRBJ1-1; v_gene: TRBV30; len: 11
CDR3nt: TGTGCCAGCAGTTTATCAGGGGGCACTGGAAACACCATATATTTT; CDR3aa: CASSLSGGTGNTIYF; abundance: -; d_gene: TRBD1; j_gene: TRBJ1-3; v_gene: TRBV27; len: 15
CDR3nt: TGTGCCACCAGCAGAGAAAACCCCGGGTGGTCTGGAAACACCATATATTTT; CDR3aa: CATSRENPGWSGNTIYF; abundance: -; d_gene: -; j_gene: TRBJ1-3; v_gene: TRBV15; len: 17
CDR3nt: TGTGCCAGCAGCTTGTACAGTGGGGGCGACGGGGCTTTCTTT; CDR3aa: CASSLYSGGDGAFF; abundance: -; d_gene: -; j_gene: TRBJ1-1; v_gene: TRBV5-4; len: 14
CDR3nt: TGTGCCAGCAGTTACCAGGGGTCTAGCGAGCAGTACTTC; CDR3aa: CASSYQGSSEQYF; abundance: -; d_gene: -; j_gene: TRBJ2-7; v_gene: TRBV18; len: 13
CDR3nt: TGTGCCAGATCTCGCGCGGGAGGGGCAGATACGCAGTATTTT; CDR3aa: CARSRAGGADTQYF; abundance: -; d_gene: TRBD2; j_gene: TRBJ2-3; v_gene: TRBV2; len: 14
CDR3nt: TGCGCCAGCAGCTTGTATCTGGGGGCAGAGACCCAGTACTTC; CDR3aa: CASSLYLGAETQYF; abundance: -; d_gene: -; j_gene: TRBJ2-5; v_gene: TRBV5-1; len: 14